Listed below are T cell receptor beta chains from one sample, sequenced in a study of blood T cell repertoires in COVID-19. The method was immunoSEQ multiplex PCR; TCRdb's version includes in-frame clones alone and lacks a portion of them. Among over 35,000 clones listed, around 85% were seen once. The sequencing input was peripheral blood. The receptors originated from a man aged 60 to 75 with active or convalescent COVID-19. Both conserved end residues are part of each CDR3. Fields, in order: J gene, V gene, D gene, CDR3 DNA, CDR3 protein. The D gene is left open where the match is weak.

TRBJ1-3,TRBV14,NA,TGTGCCAGCAGCCGAGCCGGGACATGGTCTGGAAACACCATATATTTT,CASSRAGTWSGNTIYF
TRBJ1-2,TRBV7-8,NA,TGTGCCAGCAGCTTATTTCGGGTATCGGATGGCTACACCTTC,CASSLFRVSDGYTF
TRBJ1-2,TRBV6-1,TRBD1,TGTGCCAGCAGTGCCGGGACAGGGGGCAGTCGGAGTGGCTACACCTTC,CASSAGTGGSRSGYTF
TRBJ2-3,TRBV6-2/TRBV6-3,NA,TGTGCCAGCAGTGACCTCCGGGAACCCGGCACAGATACGCAGTATTTT,CASSDLREPGTDTQYF
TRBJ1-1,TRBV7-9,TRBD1,TGTGCCAGCAGCCCCTCGGACAGGGAGGCTTTCTTT,CASSPSDREAFF
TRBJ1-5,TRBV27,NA,TGTGCCAGCAGGCAACAGGGTACTGGCAATCAGCCCCAGCATTTT,CASRQQGTGNQPQHF
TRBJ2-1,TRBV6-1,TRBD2,TGTGCCAGCAGTGAATTAGCCAGCGGGGGGACGAATAACAATGAGCAGTTCTTC,CASSELASGGTNNNEQFF
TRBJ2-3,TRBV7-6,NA,TGTGCCAGCAGCTTAGAGCCGGGGTACAGCACAGATACGCAGTATTTT,CASSLEPGYSTDTQYF
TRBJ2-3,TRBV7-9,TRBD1,TGTGCCAGCAGCGCAGATACAGGGGGCACAGATACGCAGTATTTT,CASSADTGGTDTQYF
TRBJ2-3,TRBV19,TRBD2,TGTGCCACAGGACTAGCGGGAGCCCACGCGGAGTTGGCGCAGTATTTT,CATGLAGAHAELAQYF
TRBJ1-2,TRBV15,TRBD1,TGTGCCACCAGCAGAGATGTGACAGGGACAGGGTCCGGCGGCTACACCTTC,CATSRDVTGTGSGGYTF
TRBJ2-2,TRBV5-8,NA,TGTGCCAGCAGCTTGGGTCTAACTAACACCGGGGAGCTGTTTTTT,CASSLGLTNTGELFF
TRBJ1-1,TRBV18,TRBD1,TGTGCCAGCTCGCCTGGGACAGAGCGGGGGGGTGCTTTCTTT,CASSPGTERGGAFF
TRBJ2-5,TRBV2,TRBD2,TGTGCCACCCACGGGGGGAGGTACCAAGAGACCCAGTACTTC,CATHGGRYQETQYF
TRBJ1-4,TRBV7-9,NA,TGTGCCAGCAGCTTATCGGGGAAGGGTGAAAAACTGTTTTTT,CASSLSGKGEKLFF
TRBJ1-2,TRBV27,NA,TGTGCCAGCAGCCGACGACAGTCCTATGGCTACACCTTC,CASSRRQSYGYTF